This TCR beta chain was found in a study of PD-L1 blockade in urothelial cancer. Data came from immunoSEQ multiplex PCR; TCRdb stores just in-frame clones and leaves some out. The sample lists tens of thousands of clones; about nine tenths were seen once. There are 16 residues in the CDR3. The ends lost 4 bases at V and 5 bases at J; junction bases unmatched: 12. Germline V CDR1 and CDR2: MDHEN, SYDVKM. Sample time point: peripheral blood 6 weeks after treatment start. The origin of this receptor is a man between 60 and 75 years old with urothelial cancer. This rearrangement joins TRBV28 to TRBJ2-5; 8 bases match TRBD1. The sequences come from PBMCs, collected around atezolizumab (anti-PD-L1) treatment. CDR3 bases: TGTGCCAGCAGTTCCGTCCGGGACAGGTCATGGGAGACCCAGTACTTC. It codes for CASSSVRDRSWETQYF.